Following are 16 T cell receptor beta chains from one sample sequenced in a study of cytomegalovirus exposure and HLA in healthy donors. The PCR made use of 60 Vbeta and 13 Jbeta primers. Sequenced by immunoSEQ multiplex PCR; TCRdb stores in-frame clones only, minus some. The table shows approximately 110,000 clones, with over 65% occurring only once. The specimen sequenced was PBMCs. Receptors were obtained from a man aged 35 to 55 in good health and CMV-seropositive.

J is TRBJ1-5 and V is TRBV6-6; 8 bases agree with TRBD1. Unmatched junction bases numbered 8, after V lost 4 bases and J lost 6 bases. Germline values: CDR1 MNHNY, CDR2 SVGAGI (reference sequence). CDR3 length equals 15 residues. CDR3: CASSSRGQGSQPQHF. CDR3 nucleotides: TGTGCCAGCAGTTCACGAGGACAGGGAAGTCAGCCCCAGCATTTT.

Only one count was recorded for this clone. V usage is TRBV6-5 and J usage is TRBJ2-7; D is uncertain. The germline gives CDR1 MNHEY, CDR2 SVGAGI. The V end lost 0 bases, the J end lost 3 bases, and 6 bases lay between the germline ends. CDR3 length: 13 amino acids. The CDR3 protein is CASSYSRGYEQYF. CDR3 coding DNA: TGTGCCAGCAGTTACTCGCGCGGCTACGAGCAGTACTTC.

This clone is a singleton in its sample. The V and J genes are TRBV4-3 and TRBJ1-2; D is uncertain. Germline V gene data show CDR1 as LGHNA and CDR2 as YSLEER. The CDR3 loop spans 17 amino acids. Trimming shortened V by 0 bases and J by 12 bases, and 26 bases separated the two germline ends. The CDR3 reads CASSQDLARTTMYRDTF. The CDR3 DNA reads TGCGCCAGCAGCCAAGATTTAGCCAGAACAACTATGTATCGGGACACCTTC.

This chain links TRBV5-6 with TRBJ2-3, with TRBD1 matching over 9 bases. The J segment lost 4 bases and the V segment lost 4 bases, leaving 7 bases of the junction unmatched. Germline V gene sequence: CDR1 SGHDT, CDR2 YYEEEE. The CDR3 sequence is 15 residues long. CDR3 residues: CASSLGQGFSDTQYF. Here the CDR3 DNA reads TGTGCCAGCAGCCTCGGACAGGGGTTTTCAGATACGCAGTATTTT.

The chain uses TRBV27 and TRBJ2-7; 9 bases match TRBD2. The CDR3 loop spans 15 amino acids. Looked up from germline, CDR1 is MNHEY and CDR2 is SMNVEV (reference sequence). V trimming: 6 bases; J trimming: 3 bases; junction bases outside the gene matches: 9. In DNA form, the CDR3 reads TGTGCCAGCAGGTATAGCGGGGGCCCTATCTACGAGCAGTACTTC. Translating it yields CASRYSGGPIYEQYF.

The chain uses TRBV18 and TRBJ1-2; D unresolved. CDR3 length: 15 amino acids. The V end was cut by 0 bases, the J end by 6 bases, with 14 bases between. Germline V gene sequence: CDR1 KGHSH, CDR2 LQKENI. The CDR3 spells CASSPPGVMSDGYTF. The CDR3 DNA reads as TGTGCCAGCTCACCACCGGGAGTGATGTCCGATGGCTACACCTTC.

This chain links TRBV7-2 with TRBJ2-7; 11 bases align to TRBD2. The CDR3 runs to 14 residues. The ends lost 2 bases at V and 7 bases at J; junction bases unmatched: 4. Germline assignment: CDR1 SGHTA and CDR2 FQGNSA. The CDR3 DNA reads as TGTGCCAGCAGCTTAAATCCTAGCGGGGGGGAGCAGTACTTC. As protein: CASSLNPSGGEQYF.

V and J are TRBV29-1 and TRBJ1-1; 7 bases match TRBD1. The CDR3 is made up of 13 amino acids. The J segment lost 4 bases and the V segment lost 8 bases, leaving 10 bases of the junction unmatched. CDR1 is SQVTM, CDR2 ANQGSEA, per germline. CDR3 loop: CSLSHQGGTEAFF. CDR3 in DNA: TGCAGCCTATCACACCAGGGGGGCACTGAAGCTTTCTTT.

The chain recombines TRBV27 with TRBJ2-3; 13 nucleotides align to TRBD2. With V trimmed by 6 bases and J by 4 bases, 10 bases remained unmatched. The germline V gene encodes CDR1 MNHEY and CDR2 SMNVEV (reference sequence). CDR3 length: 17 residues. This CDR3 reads CASRRTSGRGLADTQYF. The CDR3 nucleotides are TGTGCCAGCAGAAGGACTAGCGGGAGAGGTTTAGCAGATACGCAGTATTTT.

In nucleotides, the CDR3 is TGTGCCAGCAGTCCGACAGCGTTGAACACTGAAGCTTTCTTT. This gives the protein CASSPTALNTEAFF. The chain carries TRBV9 and TRBJ1-1, with a weak D call TRBD1 (5 bases). Per germline, CDR1 SGDLS and CDR2 YYNGEE. Trimming stripped 5 bases from V and 0 bases from J, with 11 bases between. The CDR3 runs 14 residues.

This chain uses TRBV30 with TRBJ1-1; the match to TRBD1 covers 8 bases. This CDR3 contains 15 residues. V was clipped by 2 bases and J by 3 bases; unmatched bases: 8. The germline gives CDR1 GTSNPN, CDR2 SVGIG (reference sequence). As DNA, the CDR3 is TGTGCCTGGAGTAAGGCCGACAGGGGATACACTGAAGCTTTCTTT. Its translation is CAWSKADRGYTEAFF.

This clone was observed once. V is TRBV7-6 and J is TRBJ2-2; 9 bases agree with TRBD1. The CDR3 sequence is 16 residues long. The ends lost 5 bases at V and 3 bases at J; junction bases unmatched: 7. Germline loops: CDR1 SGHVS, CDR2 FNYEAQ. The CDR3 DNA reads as TGTGCCAGCAGCCCTCGCGACAGGGGGGACACCGGGGAGCTGTTTTTT. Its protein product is CASSPRDRGDTGELFF.

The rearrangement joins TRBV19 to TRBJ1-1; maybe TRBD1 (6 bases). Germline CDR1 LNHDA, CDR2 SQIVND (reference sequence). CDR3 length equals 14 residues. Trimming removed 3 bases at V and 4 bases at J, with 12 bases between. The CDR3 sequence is CASSMGARGTEAFF. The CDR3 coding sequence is TGTGCCAGTAGTATGGGGGCGAGGGGCACTGAAGCTTTCTTT.

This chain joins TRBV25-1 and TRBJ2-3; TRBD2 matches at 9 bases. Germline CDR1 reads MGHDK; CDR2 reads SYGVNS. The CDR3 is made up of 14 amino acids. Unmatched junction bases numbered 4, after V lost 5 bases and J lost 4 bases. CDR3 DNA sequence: TGTGCCAGCAGTCATAGCGGGAGATCAGATACGCAGTATTTT. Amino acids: CASSHSGRSDTQYF.

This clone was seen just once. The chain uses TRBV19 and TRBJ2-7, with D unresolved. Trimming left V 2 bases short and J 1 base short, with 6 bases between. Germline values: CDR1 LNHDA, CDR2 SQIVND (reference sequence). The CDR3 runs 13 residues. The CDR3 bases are TGTGCCAGTAGTATAAACTGGTCCTACGAGCAGTACTTC. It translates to CASSINWSYEQYF.

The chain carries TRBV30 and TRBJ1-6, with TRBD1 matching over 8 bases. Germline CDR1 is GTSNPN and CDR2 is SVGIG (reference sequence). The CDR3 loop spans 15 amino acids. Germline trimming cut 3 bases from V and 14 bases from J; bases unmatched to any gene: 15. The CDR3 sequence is CAWRGPGTGSSALHF. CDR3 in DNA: TGTGCCTGGAGGGGCCCGGGGACAGGTAGTTCGGCCCTCCACTTT.